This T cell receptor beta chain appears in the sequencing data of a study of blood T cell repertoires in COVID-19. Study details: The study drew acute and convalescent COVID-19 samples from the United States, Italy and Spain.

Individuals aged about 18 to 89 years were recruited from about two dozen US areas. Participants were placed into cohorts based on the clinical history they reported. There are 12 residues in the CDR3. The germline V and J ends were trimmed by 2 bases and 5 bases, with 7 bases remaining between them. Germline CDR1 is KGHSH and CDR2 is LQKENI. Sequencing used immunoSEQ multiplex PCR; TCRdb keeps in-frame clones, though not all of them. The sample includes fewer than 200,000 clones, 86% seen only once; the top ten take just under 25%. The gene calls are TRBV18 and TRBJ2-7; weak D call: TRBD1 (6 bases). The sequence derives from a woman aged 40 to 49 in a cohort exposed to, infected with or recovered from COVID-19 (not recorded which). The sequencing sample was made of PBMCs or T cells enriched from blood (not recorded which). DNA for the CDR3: TGTGCCAGCTCACCATACAGGGACGAGCAGTACTTC. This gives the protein CASSPYRDEQYF. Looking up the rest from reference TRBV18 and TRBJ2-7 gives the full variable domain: NAGVMQNPRHLVRRRGQEARLRCSPMKGHSHVYWYRQLPEEGLKFMVYLQKENIIDESGMPKERFSAEFPKEGPSILRIQQVVRGDSAAYFCASSPYRDEQYFGPGTRLTVT.